A selection of T cell receptor beta chains follows, all from one sample in a study of beta chain features in type 1 diabetes. The assay was immunoSEQ multiplex PCR, and TCRdb's table has in-frame clones only and misses some. This sample has 360,000 or so clones; around 19% occur once, and the top ten carry around 0.044%. The sample was naive CD4+ T cells from blood. The receptors stem from a woman aged 18 to 35 in good health. Both conserved end residues are part of each CDR3. The D gene is left open where the match is weak. Rows give clone size only sometimes, using once, few, many, or a class for an expanded clone.

d_call clone_size j_call v_call cdr3_nt cdr3_aa
NA NA TRBJ1-2 TRBV23-1 TGCGCCAGCAGTCAATTTCGGGGCTATGGCTACACCTTC CASSQFRGYGYTF
NA few TRBJ1-6 TRBV5-1 TGCGCCAGCAGCTTGAGGCAGGGTGGTAATTCACCCCTCCACTTT CASSLRQGGNSPLHF
TRBD1 NA TRBJ2-7 TRBV5-1 TGCGCCAGCAGCGTGGGACAGGGGGTAGGGGAGCAGTACTTC CASSVGQGVGEQYF
TRBD1 few TRBJ2-7 TRBV5-1 TGCGCCAGCAGCTCCCAGGGGGCGCCTAACGAGCAGTACTTC CASSSQGAPNEQYF
NA NA TRBJ2-1 TRBV7-3 TGTGCCAGCAGCTCCCGGTCCTACAATGAGCAGTTCTTC CASSSRSYNEQFF
TRBD1 few TRBJ1-1 TRBV18 TGTGCCAGCTCACCACTAACAGGGGACACTGAAGCTTTCTTT CASSPLTGDTEAFF
NA few TRBJ2-3 TRBV18 TGTGCCAGCTCACCAATAAGAGGAGATACGCAGTATTTT CASSPIRGDTQYF
NA NA TRBJ1-2 TRBV21-1 TGTGCCAGCAACCCACAGGGGGCAATGTATGGCTACACCTTC CASNPQGAMYGYTF
NA NA TRBJ2-3 TRBV20-1 TGCAGTGCAGGGAGCGGCACGCAGTATTTT CSAGSGTQYF
NA NA TRBJ2-1 TRBV14 TGTGCCAGCAGCCAAGATCTAAGACAAGGGCAGTTCTTC CASSQDLRQGQFF
NA few TRBJ1-1 TRBV6-6 TGTGCCAGCAGTTACATTGGAGAGAACACTGAAGCTTTCTTT CASSYIGENTEAFF
TRBD1 NA TRBJ1-3 TRBV2 TGTGCCAGCGAAAGGGACAGCGGAAACACCATATATTTT CASERDSGNTIYF
TRBD2 few TRBJ2-2 TRBV5-4 TGTGCCAGCAGCCCGTCGGCGGGAGCCTCGGGGGAGCTGTTTTTT CASSPSAGASGELFF
TRBD1 NA TRBJ1-2 TRBV5-6 TGTGCCAGCAGCTTGAGAACAGGGGGCGCGTATGGCTACACCTTC CASSLRTGGAYGYTF
NA NA TRBJ1-1 TRBV2 TGTGCCAGCAGTGATCGCGGTAACACTGAAGCTTTCTTT CASSDRGNTEAFF
NA NA TRBJ1-2 TRBV4-2 TGTGCCAGCAGCCAAGATCGGACAAGAGGAGGCTACACCTTC CASSQDRTRGGYTF
NA few TRBJ1-4 TRBV18 TGTGCCAGCTCACCCGGGGATCCAACTAATGAAAAACTGTTTTTT CASSPGDPTNEKLFF
NA NA TRBJ1-4 TRBV20-1 TGCAGTGCTAGACGAGTAGAAAAACTGTTTTTT CSARRVEKLFF
TRBD1 few TRBJ2-7 TRBV10-2 TGCGCCAGCAGTCAGGGACAGGGGTACGAGCAGTACTTC CASSQGQGYEQYF
NA few TRBJ2-2 TRBV19 TGTGCCAGTAGTATGAGGCGCAGACCCACCGGGGAGCTGTTTTTT CASSMRRRPTGELFF
NA few TRBJ2-1 TRBV29-1 TGCAGCGTTCTAGTGCACTACAATGAGCAGTTCTTC CSVLVHYNEQFF
NA few TRBJ2-3 TRBV15 TGTGCCACCAGCAGAGGGTTTTCGGACAGTTCAATTGATACGCAGTATTTT CATSRGFSDSSIDTQYF
TRBD2 NA TRBJ2-1 TRBV5-1 TGCGCCAGCAGCCCCGAAGCGGGAGGGCCTTACAATGAGCAGTTCTTC CASSPEAGGPYNEQFF
TRBD1 once TRBJ2-3 TRBV10-3 TGTGCCATCAGGAGTCGACAGGGGACTAGCACAGATACGCAGTATTTT CAIRSRQGTSTDTQYF
TRBD1 NA TRBJ2-2 TRBV11-2 TGTGCCAGCACGAACAGGGGTCCTTCCACCGGGGAGCTGTTTTTT CASTNRGPSTGELFF
TRBD1 NA TRBJ2-7 TRBV7-6 TGTGCCAGCAGTCCCGTCGGGGCAGGGGGCGCCTACGAGCAGTACTTC CASSPVGAGGAYEQYF
TRBD1 NA TRBJ2-7 TRBV7-2 TGTGCCAGCAGCCAGGGGGACCTCAGCTCCTACGAGCAGTACTTC CASSQGDLSSYEQYF
TRBD2 few TRBJ2-1 TRBV5-1 TGCGCCAGCAGCTTGGCAAGCGGGGGGTACAATGAGCAGTTCTTC CASSLASGGYNEQFF
TRBD1 few TRBJ1-1 TRBV7-3 TGTGCCAGCAGCCCCCAGGGGGACACTGAAGCTTTCTTT CASSPQGDTEAFF
NA NA TRBJ1-2 TRBV6-1 TGTGCCAGCAGTGAAAAGGTGCCCGTAAAGAGGAACTATGGCTACACCTTC CASSEKVPVKRNYGYTF
NA NA TRBJ2-5 TRBV2 TGTGCCAGCAGTTCCCGGGGGGCGAGGGAGACCCAGTACTTC CASSSRGARETQYF
TRBD2 NA TRBJ2-5 TRBV7-9 TGTGCCAGCAGCTTGAGGCTAGCGGGGGCTTCCTCGGATCCGGAGACCCAGTACTTC CASSLRLAGASSDPETQYF
NA NA TRBJ1-2 TRBV30 TGTGCCTGGAGCTTACCGGACAGATGGGCCTATGGCTACACCTTC CAWSLPDRWAYGYTF
TRBD1 few TRBJ1-1 TRBV29-1 TGCAGCGTCGCAGACAGGGGCGTCACTGAAGCTTTCTTT CSVADRGVTEAFF
NA NA TRBJ2-5 TRBV20-1 TGCAGTGCCATCCAAGAGACCCAGTACTTC CSAIQETQYF
NA few TRBJ2-3 TRBV20-1 TGCAGTGCTTTTCGTTCAGATACGCAGTATTTT CSAFRSDTQYF
NA few TRBJ2-3 TRBV18 TGTGCCAGCTCACCACGGGCAGCCGACACAGATACGCAGTATTTT CASSPRAADTDTQYF
NA few TRBJ1-2 TRBV7-9 TGTGCCAGCAGCGACCCCAGGAACTCCTATGGCTACACCTTC CASSDPRNSYGYTF
NA NA TRBJ1-1 TRBV30 TGTGCCTGGAATGGCGGGTTGAGCACTGAAGCTTTCTTT CAWNGGLSTEAFF
TRBD2 NA TRBJ2-7 TRBV5-4 TGTGCCAGCAGCTCCGGGACTAGCGTAACCTCCTACGAGCAGTACTTC CASSSGTSVTSYEQYF
NA NA TRBJ1-1 TRBV7-2 TGTGCCAGCAGCTTAGATCCCGGAGACACTGAAGCTTTCTTT CASSLDPGDTEAFF
TRBD1 NA TRBJ2-1 TRBV18 TGTGCCAGCTCAAGGACAGGAGACAATGAGCAGTTCTTC CASSRTGDNEQFF
NA few TRBJ2-5 TRBV14 TGTGCCAGCAGCCAGCCCGGTATACAGTTCCAAGAGACCCAGTACTTC CASSQPGIQFQETQYF
NA NA TRBJ2-7 TRBV20-1 TGCAGTGATAAGTTCGGGTACGAGCAGTACTTC CSDKFGYEQYF
TRBD1 few TRBJ1-2 TRBV4-2 TGTGCCAGCAGCCAACCGGACAGGGGAAGTGATGGCTACACCTTC CASSQPDRGSDGYTF
TRBD2 NA TRBJ2-7 TRBV11-1 TGTGCCAGCAGCTCTGGTCGCGGGAGGAACTACGAGCAGTACTTC CASSSGRGRNYEQYF
NA few TRBJ2-5 TRBV29-1 TGCAGCGTTGCGGCAGGGGAATATCGGCACCAAGAGACCCAGTACTTC CSVAAGEYRHQETQYF
NA NA TRBJ1-2 TRBV4-2 TGTGCCAGCAGCCGGACAGAGTCCGTTGGCTACACCTTC CASSRTESVGYTF
NA once TRBJ2-1 TRBV7-3 TGTGCCAGCAGCCTAGTGTCCCGCTCCTACAATGAGCAGTTCTTC CASSLVSRSYNEQFF
TRBD2 NA TRBJ2-7 TRBV4-1 TGCGCCAGCAGCTCTCTGGGGGGGGACGAGCAGTACTTC CASSSLGGDEQYF
TRBD1 NA TRBJ1-2 TRBV20-1 TGCAGTGCTAGGGGGGACAGTCTCTGCACCTTC CSARGDSLCTF
TRBD1 NA TRBJ1-2 TRBV9 TGTGCCAGCAGCTCCGGAGGGTCAGGGGGCAGCTACACCTTC CASSSGGSGGSYTF
TRBD2 NA TRBJ2-7 TRBV6-5 TGTGCCAGCAGTTACGCGGCTAGCGGAAGCTCCTACGAGCAGTACTTC CASSYAASGSSYEQYF
TRBD1 NA TRBJ1-4 TRBV2 TGTGCCAGCAGTGAAACGGGCAGGGGGGTAAAACTGTTTTTT CASSETGRGVKLFF
NA few TRBJ1-4 TRBV5-6 TGTGCCAGCAGCTTGGGCTGGGAGCATGGAAAACTGTTTTTT CASSLGWEHGKLFF
NA NA TRBJ2-3 TRBV5-4 TGTGCCAGCAGCTTGGCCACTAATCGCCACACAGATACGCAGTATTTT CASSLATNRHTDTQYF
NA NA TRBJ1-4 TRBV5-1 TGCGCCAGCAGCTTGGCGGCAGGGGCGGCCCCGAATGAAAAACTGTTTTTT CASSLAAGAAPNEKLFF
TRBD2 few TRBJ2-3 TRBV5-1 TGCGCCAGCAGCACTAGCGGGGGCAACACAGATACGCAGTATTTT CASSTSGGNTDTQYF